This record covers a single T cell receptor (beta chain). The sample comes from a study of blood T cell repertoires in COVID-19. Study-wide background: Samples of COVID-19 (acute and convalescent) were obtained from the United States, Italy and Spain.

Looked up from germline, CDR1 is SGHRS and CDR2 is YFSETQ. Trimming removed 3 bases from V and 1 base from J; junction bases left unmatched: 15. The CDR3 has 20 residues. Repertoires were generated with immunoSEQ multiplex PCR, while TCRdb's copy carries only in-frame clones and drops some. Among about 99,000 clones, roughly nine tenths were seen once, and the ten largest hold approximately 17%. The sequenced material came from peripheral blood. This chain connects TRBV5-1 to TRBJ2-1; TRBD2 matches 11 bases. The source of this sequence is a woman aged 80 or over in a cohort sampled during active COVID-19. The CDR3 coding sequence is TGCGCCAGCAGCTCGCAGGGTGGGACTAGCGGAAGATCGTCCTACAATGAGCAGTTCTTC. Translation gives CASSSQGGTSGRSSYNEQFF.